This TCR beta chain came from a study of blood T cell repertoires in COVID-19. At the level of the study: The United States, Italy and Spain supplied acute and convalescent COVID-19 samples. PBMCs, B-cell-depleted T cells, or T cells were the source of the cDNA or gDNA that made up the material.

Germline-derived CDR1 and CDR2 are KGHDR and SFDVKD. Trimming pared 11 bases from V and 3 bases from J, leaving 12 bases between. CDR3 length: 13 residues. Some clones are missing from TCRdb's copy, which holds only in-frame ones; the method was immunoSEQ multiplex PCR. This table has about 160,000 clones, roughly 80% appearing once. The V and J genes are TRBV24-1 and TRBJ1-4; possible D gene TRBD1, 6 bases. Sequenced input: peripheral blood. The sequence came from an older man with acute or convalescent COVID-19. As DNA, the CDR3 is TGTGCCATCTCACAGGGCCCTAATGAAAAACTGTTTTTT. This codes for CAISQGPNEKLFF.